This T cell receptor (beta chain) was recorded in a study of T-cell reconstitution after alpha-beta-depleted transplantation in children. Overall study results and limits: In some patients, recipient T cells and intrathymic progenitors surviving conditioning explained high day-60 diversity.

A remark on this clonotype: Its target is not known.

As it was prepared, the TCRbeta library received unique molecular identifiers. TCRdb reanalysed the PCR reads using MiXCR and keeps one entry per CDR3 protein. The table shows fewer than 700,000 distinct CDR3 sequences, with about 21% occurring only once. Per the germline V gene, CDR1 is SGHNT and CDR2 is YENEEA. Trimming removed 4 bases from V and 3 bases from J, with 18 bases in between. The CDR3 covers 16 residues. The receptor was isolated from a boy younger than two who had a stem cell transplant for acute myeloid leukemia, so the T cells may come from the graft donor. This chain connects TRBV11-3 to TRBJ2-5; tentative D call: TRBD2 (6 bases). The input for sequencing was PBMCs, mostly from graft donor cells, taken 360 days after TCRalphabeta/CD19-depleted stem cell transplant. CDR3 in amino acids: CASSSDYRVGEETQYF. CDR3 DNA sequence: TGTGCCAGCAGCTCGGACTATAGGGTGGGAGAAGAGACCCAGTACTTC.